Each of the 28 T cell receptor beta chains below was sequenced from the same sample in a study of T-cell memory formation after mild COVID-19. TCRdb reprocessed the 5' RACE reads via MiXCR and lists one record per CDR3 protein. The data contain some 300,000 distinct CDR3 sequences, more than 20% of them seen just once; the ten biggest clones take up around 20%. Sequences were obtained from PBMCs or a T cell subset sorted from them (not recorded which). Receptor source: a man aged 18-30 years who had mild COVID-19 (a few samples of this study predate the infection). Cell type and time point are not known.

This clonotype was counted only a few times. DNA of the CDR3: TGTGCCAGCAGCTTAGGACGGACAGGGAACACTGAAGCTTTCTTT. Protein sequence: CASSLGRTGNTEAFF. The chain employs TRBV7-8 and TRBJ1-1, with 7 bases fitting TRBD1. This CDR3 spans 15 amino acids. CDR1 and CDR2 (germline): SGHVS, FQNEAQ. The trim removed 1 base at V and 1 base at J, leaving 3 bases unmatched.

This chain connects TRBV9 to TRBJ1-3; D call uncertain. Germline assignment: CDR1 SGDLS and CDR2 YYNGEE. The germline V and J ends were trimmed by 0 bases and 3 bases, with 4 bases remaining between them. The length of the CDR3 is 13 residues. CDR3 DNA: TGTGCCAGCAGCGTAGCGGGTGGAAACACCATATATTTT. Translation: CASSVAGGNTIYF.

This clonotype was counted between two and nine times. V and J are TRBV5-1 and TRBJ2-7; D is perhaps TRBD1 (5 bases). The CDR3 contains 14 residues. The V end lost 4 bases, the J end lost 1 base, and 12 bases lay between the germline ends. The germline V gene encodes CDR1 SGHRS and CDR2 YFSETQ. The CDR3 nucleotides read TGCGCCAGCAGCGAAGGGGTCGTGTCCTACGAGCAGTACGTC. Encoded protein: CASSEGVVSYEQYV.

This clonotype was seen a few times. This chain links TRBV12-3 or TRBV12-4 with TRBJ1-1; D is undetermined. Trimming took off 3 bases at V and 0 bases at J, with 5 bases between the two ends. The CDR3 contains 13 residues. CDR3 nucleotide sequence: TGTGCCAGCAGTTTTGAGATGAACACTGAAGCTTTCTTT. It encodes CASSFEMNTEAFF.

The sample holds a few counts of this clonotype. In DNA form, the CDR3 reads TGTGCCAGCAGCCGTATACCCGGGACAGGGCCCAAAAACATTCAGTACTTC. The encoded protein is CASSRIPGTGPKNIQYF. The V call is TRBV14, the J call TRBJ2-4, with TRBD1 matching over 9 bases. The CDR3 consists of 17 residues. Germline CDR1 SGHDN, CDR2 FVKESK. V lost 4 bases and J lost 2; bases outside the gene matches: 9.

V is TRBV20-1 and J is TRBJ2-7; 9 nucleotides align to TRBD2. The junction had 1 base not matched to a gene; V was cut back by 2 bases and J by 2 bases. Germline-derived CDR1 and CDR2 are DFQATT and SNEGSKA (reference sequence). The length of the CDR3 is 13 residues. The CDR3 nucleotides read TGCAGTGCTAGACCTAGCGGGGCCTACGAGCAGTACGTC. This encodes CSARPSGAYEQYV.

This clonotype was seen more than once but under ten times. The chain has TRBV6-6 and TRBJ1-2, with D tentatively TRBD1 (6 bases). The length of the CDR3 is 13 residues. The V and J ends lost 4 bases and 7 bases respectively, with 13 bases between them. The V gene's germline CDR1 is MNHNY and CDR2 SVGAGI (reference sequence). The CDR3 loop reads CASSSTGISGYTF. The CDR3, as DNA: TGTGCCAGCAGTTCTACAGGGATCTCTGGCTACACCTTC.

In this sample, this clonotype turned up a few times. V and J are TRBV3-1 and TRBJ1-5; possibly TRBD1 for D (5 bases). V was pared by 0 bases and J by 6 bases, with 12 bases between. The CDR3 has 15 amino acids. CDR1 and CDR2 from the germline V gene are LGHDT and YNNKEL (reference sequence). The CDR3 reads CASSQDSAGSQPQHF. The DNA of the CDR3 is TGTGCCAGCAGCCAAGATTCGGCAGGGAGTCAGCCCCAGCATTTT.

This clonotype was counted between two and nine times. This chain uses TRBV7-6 with TRBJ1-1, with D uncertain. The CDR3 covers 14 residues. V was shortened by 5 bases and J by 5 bases, with 15 bases between the two germline ends. Germline CDR1 is SGHVS and CDR2 is FNYEAQ. CDR3: CASSESRVRTEAFF. DNA for the CDR3: TGTGCCAGCAGCGAGTCGCGGGTGAGGACTGAAGCTTTCTTT.

This clonotype was recorded a few times. This chain joins TRBV7-9 and TRBJ2-2; 10 bases line up with TRBD1. J gave up 3 bases and V 4 bases, and 8 bases lay outside the gene matches. The CDR3 is 17 amino acids. Germline CDR1 is SEHNR and CDR2 is FQNEAQ (reference sequence). The CDR3 DNA follows: TGTGCCAGCAGCTCGATTGACAGGGGGCGCGACACCGGGGAGCTGTTTTTT. Translated, it gives CASSSIDRGRDTGELFF. Combining the CDR3 with reference TRBV7-9 and TRBJ2-2 gives the whole variable domain DTGVSQNPRHKITKRGQNVTFRCDPISEHNRLYWYRQTLGQGPEFLTYFQNEAQLEKSRLLSDRFSAERPKGSFSTLEIQRTEQGDSAMYLCASSSIDRGRDTGELFFGEGSRLTVL.

The rearrangement links TRBV12-3 or TRBV12-4 to TRBJ2-1; TRBD2 aligns across 8 bases. This CDR3 has 11 amino acids. With V trimmed by 8 bases and J by 7 bases, 1 base remained unmatched. CDR3 protein: CASGGGNEQFF. The CDR3, as DNA: TGTGCCAGCGGCGGGGGGAATGAGCAGTTCTTC.

The genes are TRBV7-9 and TRBJ2-2; no clear D gene. The CDR3 has 15 amino acids. Germline lookup yields CDR1 SEHNR and CDR2 FQNEAQ (reference sequence). Trimming stripped 1 base from V and 3 bases from J, with 9 bases between. CDR3 residues: CASSLGRVDTGELFF. CDR3 bases: TGTGCCAGCAGCTTAGGAAGGGTCGACACCGGGGAGCTGTTTTTT.

The chain recombines TRBV6-2 or TRBV6-3 with TRBJ2-7; 9 nucleotides agree with TRBD1. The CDR3 is 14 amino acids. CDR1 MNHEY and CDR2 SVGEGT come from the germline V gene. With 7 bases clipped from V and 1 base from J, the junction kept 5 bases outside the gene matches. CDR3 nucleotides: TGTGCCAGCAAACTACAGGGGGCTTCCTACGAGCAGTACGTC. Residues: CASKLQGASYEQYV.

This clonotype was counted between two and nine times. The chain couples TRBV7-2 to TRBJ2-1; D remains unclear. The V gene's germline CDR1 is SGHTA and CDR2 FQGNSA. The CDR3 is 14 residues long. The ends were cut back, 5 bases at V and 10 bases at J, with 18 bases in the middle. The CDR3 region has the DNA TGTGCCAGCAGCGATCGGCTCACCCCCGAGGAGCAGTTCTTC. Amino acids: CASSDRLTPEEQFF.

This clonotype turned up a few times. This rearrangement joins TRBV29-1 to TRBJ2-1, with TRBD2 identical over 8 bases. The CDR3 covers 13 residues. Germline V CDR1 and CDR2: SQVTM, ANQGSEA. J was trimmed by 4 bases and V by 4 bases; bases with no gene match: 3. CDR3 nucleotides: TGCAGCGTTGCGCTAGCGGGTTACAATGAGCAGTTCTTC. Its translation: CSVALAGYNEQFF.

J is TRBJ1-1 and V is TRBV7-9, with D possibly matching TRBD1 (5 bases). The CDR3 sequence is 12 residues long. Germline V lookup: CDR1 SEHNR, CDR2 FQNEAQ (reference sequence). The V gene lost 1 base and the J gene lost 7 bases, with 7 bases spanning the gap. Written as DNA, the CDR3 is TGTGCCAGCAGCTTAGACCAGGGTGAAGCTTTCTTT. Protein: CASSLDQGEAFF.

The chain is built from TRBV9 and TRBJ1-1; possible D gene TRBD1, 5 bases. The CDR3 runs 16 residues. In germline, CDR1 is SGDLS, CDR2 YYNGEE. V was shortened by 2 bases and J by 1 base, with 15 bases between the two germline ends. The CDR3 region has the DNA TGTGCCAGCAGCGTCTCTTTCGACAGCCAGAACACTGAAGCTTTCTTT. It is translated as CASSVSFDSQNTEAFF.

The chain carries TRBV23-1 and TRBJ1-5; TRBD1 is a possible D gene (5 bases). TRBV23-1 counts as an open reading frame of uncertain function. V shed 7 bases and J shed 8 bases, with 21 bases lying between them. The CDR3 is made up of 15 amino acids. CDR3 bases: TGCGCCAGCACCTTCCCTCCGGGGCTATGGGAGCCCCAGCATTTT. Its protein product is CASTFPPGLWEPQHF.

This clonotype was observed a few times. V usage is TRBV12-3 or TRBV12-4 and J usage is TRBJ2-7; perhaps TRBD2 as D (6 bases). There are 11 residues in the CDR3. The V gene lost 8 bases and the J gene lost 7 bases, with 12 bases spanning the gap. The CDR3: CASGGWVEQYF. In DNA form, the CDR3 reads TGTGCCAGCGGGGGGTGGGTTGAGCAGTACTTC.

There are a few counts of this clonotype. This rearrangement joins TRBV3-1 to TRBJ1-1; D not resolved. V lost 1 base and J lost 11, with 17 bases in between. Germline V gene sequence: CDR1 LGHDT, CDR2 YNNKEL (reference sequence). The CDR3 is 14 residues long. DNA of the CDR3: TGTGCCAGCAGCCAAGGGAGGACGGCGGGTCGGGCTTTCTTT. Translated: CASSQGRTAGRAFF.

This clonotype has a handful of counts. The rearrangement joins TRBV12-3 or TRBV12-4 to TRBJ1-2; 8 bases align to TRBD1. V shed 6 bases and J 2 bases; nucleotides not matched to a gene: 5. The CDR3 covers 14 residues. The CDR3 DNA sequence: TGTGCCAGCAGGAAGGGACAGGAGAACTATGGCTACACCTTC. The encoded protein is CASRKGQENYGYTF.

J is TRBJ2-1 and V is TRBV7-2, with D tentatively TRBD2 (6 bases). Germline CDR1 and CDR2: SGHTA and FQGNSA. Trimming cost V 0 bases and J 0 bases, with 12 bases left between them. The CDR3 loop spans 17 amino acids. This CDR3 reads CASSLAAGLISYNEQFF. The CDR3 region has the DNA TGTGCCAGCAGCTTAGCTGCGGGACTCATCTCCTACAATGAGCAGTTCTTC.

V usage is TRBV2 and J usage is TRBJ1-6; unclear D gene. Germline V gene lookup returns CDR1 SNHLY and CDR2 FYNNEI. V dropped 6 bases and J dropped 16 bases, with 13 bases sitting between them. The length of the CDR3 is 11 residues. CDR3 sequence: CASSLRMGLHF. CDR3 bases: TGTGCCAGCAGCCTGAGGATGGGGCTCCACTTT.

In this sample, this clonotype turned up a few times. The chain recombines TRBV15 with TRBJ1-5; 10 positions agree with TRBD1. The CDR3 covers 15 residues. Per germline, CDR1 LNHNV and CDR2 YYDKDF (reference sequence). The V segment lost 3 bases and the J segment 4 bases; nucleotides outside the gene matches: 3. CDR3 nucleotides: TGTGCCACCAGCAGCCGGGACAGGGGTAATCAGCCCCAGCATTTT. This codes for CATSSRDRGNQPQHF.

This chain links TRBV24-1 with TRBJ2-5, with D possibly being TRBD2 (6 bases). This CDR3 contains 14 residues. CDR1 and CDR2 (germline): KGHDR, SFDVKD. Trimming left V 5 bases short and J 0 bases short, with 9 bases between. This CDR3 reads CATSGWEDQETQYF. The CDR3 nucleotides are TGTGCCACCAGTGGTTGGGAGGACCAAGAGACCCAGTACTTC.

The V and J genes are TRBV12-3 or TRBV12-4 and TRBJ2-3, with 8 bases matching TRBD2. Trimming removed 5 bases from V and 1 base from J; junction bases left unmatched: 8. This CDR3 contains 16 residues. This chain's CDR3 is CASSDGLAPGTDTQYF. CDR3 coding DNA: TGTGCCAGCAGTGACGGACTAGCCCCCGGCACAGATACGCAGTATTTT.

The CDR3 reads CASRRGQGEKLFF. DNA for the CDR3: TGTGCCAGCAGGCGGGGACAGGGGGAAAAACTGTTTTTT. The V gene is TRBV28, the J gene TRBJ1-4; TRBD1 matches 10 bases. Germline values: CDR1 MDHEN, CDR2 SYDVKM. After removal of 6 bases from V and 8 bases from J, the junction contained 3 bases not matched to a gene. This CDR3 is 13 amino acids long.

This chain joins TRBV7-9 and TRBJ2-2, with 7 bases identical to TRBD1. The V segment lost 4 bases and the J segment 5 bases; nucleotides outside the gene matches: 7. This CDR3 contains 15 residues. CDR1 is SEHNR, CDR2 FQNEAQ, per germline (reference sequence). The chain's CDR3 is CASSSYRGPTGELFF. The CDR3 coding sequence is TGTGCCAGCAGCTCATATAGGGGGCCGACCGGGGAGCTGTTTTTT.